These 10 T cell receptor beta chains share one sample of origin, sequenced in a study of a mutant IDH1 vaccine in newly diagnosed glioma. Assay: immunoSEQ multiplex PCR; the TCRdb copy retains only in-frame clones and omits some. Among around 38,000 clones, about 79% were seen once, and the ten largest hold roughly 24%. Time point defined: week 5, during vaccination. Alongside topical imiquimod, each dose of vaccine comprised 300 ug of mutant IDH1 20-mer peptide. The antigens for these receptors are not known. Material: PBMCs, obtained from a glioma patient whose treatment included an IDH1 peptide vaccine. These receptors all stem from a man younger than 45 with glioma.

The CDR3: CAWTGGNEQFF. The CDR3 region has the DNA TGTGCCTGGACCGGCGGCAATGAGCAGTTCTTC. This chain connects TRBV30 to TRBJ2-1; D is unresolved. V lost 4 bases, J lost 6 bases, and 7 bases lay in between. The CDR3 has 11 amino acids. Looked up from germline, CDR1 is GTSNPN and CDR2 is SVGIG (reference sequence).

V is TRBV5-5 and J is TRBJ2-6; 11 nucleotides agree with TRBD1. CDR1 and CDR2 (germline): SGHKS, YYEKEE (reference sequence). Trimming took 4 bases from V and 1 from J; bases not matched to a gene: 4. This CDR3 is 17 amino acids long. CDR3 coding DNA: TGTGCCAGCAGCCGGGACAGGGGGAGGTCTGGGGCCAACGTCCTGACTTTC. Translation gives CASSRDRGRSGANVLTF.

The rearrangement links TRBV30 to TRBJ2-5; 9 nucleotides agree with TRBD2. Per germline, CDR1 GTSNPN and CDR2 SVGIG (reference sequence). With V trimmed by 4 bases and J by 5 bases, 5 bases remained unmatched. This CDR3 is 13 amino acids long. The CDR3 loop is CAWNSGSAETQYF. The CDR3 bases are TGTGCCTGGAATAGCGGGAGCGCGGAGACCCAGTACTTC.

CDR3 sequence: CASSLRVGATDTQYF. CDR3 in DNA: TGCGCCAGCAGCTTGAGAGTAGGGGCCACAGATACGCAGTATTTT. The chain employs TRBV5-1 and TRBJ2-3; weak D call: TRBD1 (5 bases). The CDR3 spans 15 residues. Germline CDR1 and CDR2: SGHRS and YFSETQ. V was clipped by 1 base and J by 2 bases, with 11 bases between them.

The J gene is TRBJ2-3, the V gene TRBV4-1; 7 bases are a match to TRBD2. This CDR3 has 16 residues. Germline CDR1 reads MGHRA; CDR2 reads YSYEKL. J was trimmed by 2 bases and V by 5 bases; bases with no gene match: 10. Here the CDR3 DNA reads TGCGCCAGCAGCTTTTATCCCGGGGGGAACACAGATACGCAGTATTTT. Protein sequence: CASSFYPGGNTDTQYF.

The rearrangement uses TRBV28 and TRBJ1-2; D possibly corresponds to TRBD1 (5 bases). The CDR3 spans 15 residues. From germline, CDR1 is MDHEN and CDR2 SYDVKM. The V and J ends lost 2 bases and 4 bases respectively, with 14 bases between them. The CDR3 loop reads CASSLNPGPLYGYTF. The DNA of the CDR3 is TGTGCCAGCAGTTTAAACCCAGGGCCACTCTATGGCTACACCTTC.

The J gene is TRBJ2-7, the V gene TRBV6-1; D gene uncertain. The CDR3 is made up of 15 amino acids. V dropped 2 bases and J dropped 3 bases, with 14 bases sitting between them. CDR1 and CDR2 (germline): MNHNS, SASEGT. The CDR3 loop is CASSESWQRGYEQYF. The CDR3 bases are TGTGCCAGCAGTGAATCGTGGCAGCGAGGCTACGAGCAGTACTTC.

The chain carries TRBV19 and TRBJ2-6; no clear D. Germline-derived CDR1 and CDR2 are LNHDA and SQIVND (reference sequence). Trimming took 10 bases from V and 4 from J, leaving 20 bases between them. This CDR3 comprises 16 residues. The CDR3 here is CATSPRGRAGANVLTF. The CDR3 DNA reads TGTGCCACTTCCCCCCGAGGCAGAGCGGGGGCCAACGTCCTGACTTTC.

The rearrangement joins TRBV4-3 to TRBJ2-6; 9 nucleotides agree with TRBD2. The germline V gene encodes CDR1 LGHNA and CDR2 YSLEER. The CDR3 contains 18 residues. V shed 0 bases, J shed 0 bases, and the junction held 3 bases outside the gene matches. The CDR3: CASSQDSAGGSGANVLTF. The CDR3 region has the DNA TGCGCCAGCAGCCAAGATTCAGCGGGGGGCTCTGGGGCCAACGTCCTGACTTTC.

In its sample, this clone was seen once. This sequence joins TRBV7-9 and TRBJ2-7; perhaps TRBD1 as D (5 bases). V lost 5 bases and J lost 3, with 11 bases in between. The CDR3 contains 13 residues. Germline-derived CDR1 and CDR2 are SEHNR and FQNEAQ (reference sequence). The CDR3, as DNA: TGTGCCAGCAGCCTGGGGCTAGTCTACGAGCAGTACTTC. It specifies CASSLGLVYEQYF.